The source of this T cell receptor beta chain is a study of T cells in Graves' hyperthyroidism and ophthalmopathy. Regarding the study as a whole: Peripheral blood also featured most of the thyroid clonotypes expanded above 0.001. Stable hyperthyroidism was separated from ophthalmopathy by a model based on 13 V-J features.

Over 18 months, lack of ophthalmopathy progression marked Graves' hyperthyroidism as stable. It was 10 ml of fresh peripheral blood that supplied the PBMCs. Trimming took 6 bases from V and 5 from J; bases not matched to a gene: 10. There are 15 residues in the CDR3. Germline CDR1 and CDR2: MNHNS and SASEGT. RNA transcripts served as the template for amplifying TCR beta CDR3 regions. HTBI primers were used for first-round RT-PCR of the TCR CDR3. MiXCR was run by TCRdb on the multiplex PCR reads, yielding one entry per CDR3 protein. The sample holds fewer than 600,000 distinct CDR3 sequences, approximately 14% seen once. This clonotype was found a few times. What it binds is unknown.

This sequence originates from a woman aged 40 to 50 with Graves' hyperthyroidism. This chain connects TRBV6-1 to TRBJ2-5; 9 nucleotides match TRBD1. Sequenced material: blood. The DNA of the CDR3 is TGTGCCAGCAGGGTGGGACAGGGAGGATGGGAGACCCAGTACTTC. Its translation: CASRVGQGGWETQYF.